The 9 T cell receptor beta chains listed next were all sequenced from one sample in a study of CXCR3-negative and CXCR3-positive naive CD8 T cells. UMI-tagged TRB cDNA libraries were built via 5' RACE. TCRdb reprocessed the 5' RACE reads, keeping one entry per CDR3 protein, no DNA. Its table records 70,000 to 100,000 distinct CDR3 sequences. The sample was naive CXCR3- CD8+ T cells from blood. This sample's subset: CD45RO-CCR7+CD27+CD95- naive CD8+ T cells lacking CXCR3 (TNR3-). The receptors stem from a human donor in good health. Some clones in this sample may be carry-over from other donors' samples.

The chain uses TRBV5-1 and TRBJ1-5; TCRdb names TRBD1, which stays unverified in the absence of DNA. Per the germline V gene, CDR1 is SGHRS and CDR2 is YFSETQ. This CDR3 contains 15 residues. The CDR3 region is CASSLGQGANQPQHF. Full variable domain (rest looked up from reference TRBV5-1 and TRBJ1-5): KAGVTQTPRYLIKTRGQQVTLSCSPISGHRSVSWYQQTPGQGLQFLFEYFSETQRNKGNFPGRFSGRQFSNSRSEMNVSTLELGDSALYLCASSLGQGANQPQHFGDGTRLSIL.

The V call is TRBV11-2, the J call TRBJ2-3. CDR3 length: 12 amino acids. Germline lookup yields CDR1 SGHAT and CDR2 FQNNGV. CDR3 in amino acids: CASSLDVDTQYF.

V and J are TRBV27 and TRBJ2-7; TCRdb indicates TRBD2, and absent DNA this call remains unverified. The CDR3 extends over 15 amino acids. Germline-derived CDR1 and CDR2 are MNHEY and SMNVEV (reference sequence). CDR3 sequence: CASSLRLAVSYEQYF.

V and J are TRBV25-1 and TRBJ2-1; TCRdb's assignment of TRBD1 cannot be checked, as there is no DNA. From germline, CDR1 is MGHDK and CDR2 SYGVNS. The CDR3 length is 16 residues. CDR3 amino acids: CASSEYGQGAGSEQFF. The entire variable domain, with the rest obtained from reference TRBV25-1 and TRBJ2-1, is as follows: EADIYQTPRYLVIGTGKKITLECSQTMGHDKMYWYQQDPGMELHLIHYSYGVNSTEKGDLSSESTVSRIRTEHFPLTLESARPSHTSQYLCASSEYGQGAGSEQFFGPGTRLTVL.

The rearrangement joins TRBV6-6 to TRBJ2-2; the TCRdb D gene call, TRBD1, has no DNA to confirm it. Per the germline V gene, CDR1 is MNHNY and CDR2 is SVGAGI (reference sequence). There are 15 residues in the CDR3. The CDR3 here is CASSYGASNTGELFF.

The chain joins TRBV12-3 or TRBV12-4 to TRBJ2-7. CDR3 length: 13 amino acids. CDR3 amino acids: CASSLQQLTEQYF.

The chain uses TRBV23-1 and TRBJ2-1; with no DNA, the TCRdb D assignment of TRBD2 cannot be verified. TRBV23-1 is an ORF, with its function uncertain. The CDR3 totals 18 residues. The CDR3: CASSQSLAMGLFSGRQFF.

This chain joins TRBV7-9 and TRBJ1-5. This CDR3 is 18 amino acids long. CDR1 is SEHNR, CDR2 FQNEAQ, per germline (reference sequence). The CDR3 is CASSLGVQAPTFDQPQHF.

V usage is TRBV29-1 and J usage is TRBJ1-2; TCRdb names TRBD1, which stays unverified in the absence of DNA. Looked up from germline, CDR1 is SQVTM and CDR2 is ANQGSEA. This CDR3 is 12 amino acids long. CDR3: CSVGVGGSGYTF.